Listed below are T cell receptor beta chains from one sample, sequenced in a study of cytomegalovirus exposure and HLA in healthy donors. This table comes from immunoSEQ multiplex PCR, and its TCRdb copy is limited to in-frame clones, with some not included. Of some 67,000 clones listed, 85% to 90% were seen once; the top ten hold around 10%. The sequenced material came from PBMCs. Every receptor here comes from a woman younger than 45 in good health and CMV-seropositive. CDR3s include the opening cysteine and the closing phenylalanine or tryptophan. A D gene is named only where the DNA matches it firmly. Expanded clones get a size class; other rows say once, few or many, or leave the size out.

DNA	CDR3	size	J	length	V	D
TGTGCCAGCAGTGAAAAGGGACTAGCGGTCTACGAGCAGTACTTC	CASSEKGLAVYEQYF	NA	TRBJ2-7	15	TRBV6-1	TRBD2
TGTGCCAGCAGTTTATCCAGGACAGCCCTGGGCTACACCTTC	CASSLSRTALGYTF	NA	TRBJ1-2	14	TRBV28	NA
TGCGCCAGCAGCTCTAGCGGGAGGGATCCAGATACGCAGTATTTT	CASSSSGRDPDTQYF	NA	TRBJ2-3	15	TRBV5-1	TRBD2
TGTGCCAGCAGTCTAACCGGGAATGAAGCTTTCTTT	CASSLTGNEAFF	once	TRBJ1-1	12	TRBV6-1	NA
TGTGCCAGCAGCACGGACAGCAATTCTAAAGCTTTCTTT	CASSTDSNSKAFF	NA	TRBJ1-1	13	TRBV7-2	NA
TGTGCCAGTACAGGGTATAGCAATCAGCCCCAGCATTTT	CASTGYSNQPQHF	NA	TRBJ1-5	13	TRBV19	NA
TGTGCCAGCAGTTTCTCAGGATCTAACTATGGCTACACCTTC	CASSFSGSNYGYTF	NA	TRBJ1-2	14	TRBV27	NA
TGCGCCAGCAGCCAAGACAGCCTAGCGGGAGACACCGGGGAGCTGTTTTTT	CASSQDSLAGDTGELFF	NA	TRBJ2-2	17	TRBV4-1	TRBD2
TGTGCCAGCAGTTACGGTGACGGGCGGAGGGATGAAGCTTTCTTT	CASSYGDGRRDEAFF	NA	TRBJ1-1	15	TRBV6-5	NA
TGTGCCAGCAGCCGCGCAAAGGACAGGGCGGCTGAAGCTTTCTTT	CASSRAKDRAAEAFF	NA	TRBJ1-1	15	TRBV7-3	TRBD1
TGTGCCAGTAGTATTCAGAGGGTAAAAAACGGGGAGCTGTTTTTT	CASSIQRVKNGELFF	NA	TRBJ2-2	15	TRBV19	NA
TGTGCCAGCAGTGACGGGAGAAGGGTAAATAAGCCCCAGCATTTT	CASSDGRRVNKPQHF	NA	TRBJ1-5	15	TRBV28	NA
TGCGCCAGCAGCTTACCGGGACAGGGCTTAGGCGGCTACACCTTC	CASSLPGQGLGGYTF	NA	TRBJ1-2	15	TRBV5-1	TRBD1
TGTGCCAGCAGCCACAGGGGTCAGCCCCAGCATTTT	CASSHRGQPQHF	NA	TRBJ1-5	12	TRBV6-5	TRBD1
TGTGCCTGGAGTTTTAGGGAGGACTTCACTGAAGCTTTCTTT	CAWSFREDFTEAFF	NA	TRBJ1-1	14	TRBV30	NA
TGTGCCAGCAGCCCAGGGGACCCAAGCTCCTACAATGAGCAGTTCTTC	CASSPGDPSSYNEQFF	NA	TRBJ2-1	16	TRBV4-2	NA
TGTGCCAGCAGTTTAGGGTACAGCAGGAAACCTGGAAACACCATATATTTT	CASSLGYSRKPGNTIYF	NA	TRBJ1-3	17	TRBV28	NA
TGTGCCAGCAGCCGTAGGGGCTACGAGCAGTACTTC	CASSRRGYEQYF	NA	TRBJ2-7	12	TRBV5-6	NA
TGTGCCAGCAGCTTAGTAGTAGGGGGCCGTGGAAACACCATATATTTT	CASSLVVGGRGNTIYF	NA	TRBJ1-3	16	TRBV7-2	TRBD1
TGTGCCAGCAGCTTGGGGGGGGTCGGCACAGATACGCAGTATTTT	CASSLGGVGTDTQYF	NA	TRBJ2-3	15	TRBV5-8	NA
TGTGCCAGCAGCGCCCGGGTTCTGAACACTGAAGCTTTCTTT	CASSARVLNTEAFF	once	TRBJ1-1	14	TRBV7-9	NA
TGTGCCAGCTCACCACAACCGGCGGGAGAGAGTAACAATGAGCAGTTCTTC	CASSPQPAGESNNEQFF	NA	TRBJ2-1	17	TRBV18	TRBD2
TGTGCCAGTATGGCGGGAGGGGCCGGGGAGCTGTTTTTT	CASMAGGAGELFF	NA	TRBJ2-2	13	TRBV19	TRBD2
TGTGCCAGCAGCGTAGGGTCCGGACAGGGGGGCCAAGAGACCCAGTACTTC	CASSVGSGQGGQETQYF	NA	TRBJ2-5	17	TRBV9	TRBD1
TGTGCCAGCTCACCATCGGCTAGCGGGAGTTTCACCGGGGAGCTGTTTTTT	CASSPSASGSFTGELFF	NA	TRBJ2-2	17	TRBV18	TRBD2
TGTGCCAGCAGTTTAGGTCAGGGTCTCGAGCAGTACTTC	CASSLGQGLEQYF	NA	TRBJ2-7	13	TRBV28	NA